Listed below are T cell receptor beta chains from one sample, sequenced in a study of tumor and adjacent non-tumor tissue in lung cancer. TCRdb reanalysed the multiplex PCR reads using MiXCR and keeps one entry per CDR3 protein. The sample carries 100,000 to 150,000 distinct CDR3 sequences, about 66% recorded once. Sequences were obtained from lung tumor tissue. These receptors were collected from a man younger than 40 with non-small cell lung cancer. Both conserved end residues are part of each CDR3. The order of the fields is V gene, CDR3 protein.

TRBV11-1	CASSDDTYQESQYF
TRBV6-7	CASSYSRKRDSGNKPQHF
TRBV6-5	CASSYGGNEQFF
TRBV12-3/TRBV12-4	CASSPTPRGRDEEYF
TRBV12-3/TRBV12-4	CASILRQGVFGIHF
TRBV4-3	CASSQDGGGASTDTQYF
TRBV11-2	CASSHPTDTQYF
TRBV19	CASQPGTGQETQYF
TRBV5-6	CTSSYRRLPDKQYF
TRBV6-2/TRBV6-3	CVSSRQGAKVEIQYF
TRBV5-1	CASLTTGTDTQYF
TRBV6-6	CASTDGSSGANVLTF
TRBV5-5	CASSLLQLAPGELFF
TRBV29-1	CSVDAGGGHEQHF
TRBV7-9	CASSLEGHEQYF
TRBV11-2	CTSSTRLAGRSGELFF
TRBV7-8	CASSLRTRGGDEIQYF
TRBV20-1	CSARTGSYEQYF
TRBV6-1	CASSELGANTDTQYF
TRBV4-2	CASNQDSYSGIQGETQYF
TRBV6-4	CAISEAGETDTQYF
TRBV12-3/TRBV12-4	CASSTRARDLPYEQYF
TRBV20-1	CSARAPRSYNEQFF
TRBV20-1	CSARSPGDRGRLEQYF
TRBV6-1	CASSVQGYNEKLFF
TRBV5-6	CASSLALGYGYGYTF
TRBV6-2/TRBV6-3	CASSDRTHSGNTIYF
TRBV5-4	CASSGGTSGASYNEQFF
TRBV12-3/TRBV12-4	CASSARNEEAQYF
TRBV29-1	CSVDEAGAILRCYTF
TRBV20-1	CSASRETEAFF
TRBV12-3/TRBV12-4	CASSFLGRTNEQFF
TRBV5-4	CASSWLAGGPSEEQFF
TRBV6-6	CASSTGQQGSEHYF
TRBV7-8	CASSLFSWSGRDTQYF
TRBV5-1	CASSLEEPSSDTQYF
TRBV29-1	CSVEGRIERALF
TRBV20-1	CSARQGGTEAFF
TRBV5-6	CASSSDRDEQPQHF
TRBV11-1	CASSQQELNTEAIF
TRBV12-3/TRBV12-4	CASSHRNLNQPQHF
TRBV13	CASNLAGVYTEAFF
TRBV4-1	CASSPQGSTEPFF
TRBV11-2	CASNSSLGQAYEQYF
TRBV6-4	CASSDSGRGPYNEQFF